This T cell receptor (beta chain) was profiled in a study of T cells expressing NK-cell markers. Reprocessing the 5' RACE reads, TCRdb reports a single entry for every CDR3 protein and omits DNA. This table holds 500,000 or so distinct CDR3 sequences. The CDR3 totals 14 residues. Per the germline V gene, CDR1 is SEHNR and CDR2 is FQNEAQ (reference sequence). The sequencing input was blood T cells: a sorted CD56 or NKG2C T cell subset, CD4+ or CD8+ T cells, or bulk PBMC T cells (not recorded which). This chain connects TRBV7-9 to TRBJ2-7. The receptor was derived from a man younger than 30 in good health. CDR3 residues: CASSLADLLDEQYF.